The 18 T cell receptor beta chains below all came from one sample that was sequenced in a study of tumor-infiltrating lymphocytes in oesophageal squamous cell carcinoma listed by TCRdb under 2016. Receptors were amplified or captured by PCR. Sequencing used an Illumina HiSeq 2000. Through fastp at Q25 and MiXCR, TCRdb rebuilt clones from the public reads, retaining in-frame beta chains. Duplicate CDR3 protein sequences are folded into a single record with the most common DNA and genes. In all, the sample holds over 10,000 distinct CDR3 sequences, and around 60% of those were seen once. Of the sample, approximately 32% is held by the ten largest clones. The sequencing input was esophageal tumor tissue. The receptors shown here come from a female donor with esophageal squamous cell carcinoma.

A few counts support this clonotype. This chain connects TRBV7-3 to TRBJ2-4, with a possible D match to TRBD2 (7 bases). V gave up 5 bases and J gave up 6 bases, with 20 bases separating them. This CDR3 has 16 amino acids. Germline V CDR1 and CDR2: SGHTA, FQGTGA. The CDR3 DNA sequence: TGTGCCAGCAGCCCCACGTCGGGGGGCGAAGGAAACATTCAGTACTTC. Its protein is CASSPTSGGEGNIQYF.

The chain links TRBV11-2 to TRBJ2-5; 7 bases agree with TRBD2. The DNA matches TRBJ2-1 better at its end, which makes the J call doubtful. The CDR3 runs 14 residues. Per the germline V gene, CDR1 is SGHAT and CDR2 is FQNNGV. Here the CDR3 reads CASSLGLAGNEQFF. The CDR3 DNA follows: TGTGCCAGCAGCTTAGGACTAGCCGGTAATGAGCAGTTCTTC.

Turning to this clonotype: A read error is likely, as this CDR3 ends without the conserved phenylalanine or tryptophan. Because the CDR3's place on the DNA is in doubt, the DNA is left out and the CDR3 is given as listed by TCRdb. V usage is TRBV7-2 and J usage is TRBJ2-7; TRBD2, as called in the table, went unchecked against the DNA. The length of the CDR3 is 17 amino acids, counting both ends. The germline CDR1 and CDR2 sequences are SGHTA and FQGNSA. The chain's CDR3 is CASSVGQITDYGYTFGS.

The genes are TRBV7-2 and TRBJ2-3, with D maybe TRBD2 (5 bases). V dropped 0 bases and J dropped 7 bases, with 8 bases sitting between them. CDR3 length: 13 residues. CDR1 is SGHTA and CDR2 is FQGNSA in the germline V gene. CDR3 DNA sequence: TGTGCCAGCAGCTTAGCTAGCGAAAATACGCAGTATTTT. Protein sequence: CASSLASENTQYF.

The V call is TRBV7-3, the J call TRBJ2-1; the match to TRBD2 covers 11 bases. The J segment lost 10 bases and the V segment lost 0 bases, leaving 2 bases of the junction unmatched. CDR1 and CDR2 from the germline V gene are SGHTA and FQGTGA. This CDR3 has 14 residues. CDR3 DNA sequence: TGTGCCAGCAGCTTAACGGGACTAGCGGAAGAGCAGTTCTTC. It yields the protein CASSLTGLAEEQFF.

The rearrangement joins TRBV7-6 to TRBJ2-1; D is unresolved. The V end lost 5 bases, the J end lost 10 bases, and 24 bases lay between the germline ends. Germline V gene data show CDR1 as SGHVS and CDR2 as FNYEAQ. CDR3 length: 16 residues. CDR3 loop: CASSRPQAGRSYEQFF. The CDR3 bases are TGTGCCAGCAGCCGCCCCCAGGCAGGTCGCTCCTACGAGCAGTTCTTC. The full variable domain, in which reference TRBV7-6 and TRBJ2-1 provide the parts outside the CDR3, is GAGVSQSPRYKVTKRGQDVALRCDPISGHVSLYWYRQALGQGPEFLTYFNYEAQQDKSGLPNDRFSAERPEGSISTLTIQRTEQRDSAMYRCASSRPQAGRSYEQFFGPGTRLTVL.

This clonotype turned up a few times. This chain joins TRBV27 and TRBJ2-1; TRBD2 is a possible D gene (6 bases). This CDR3 has 15 residues. Germline V lookup: CDR1 MNHEY, CDR2 SMNVEV (reference sequence). Trimming pared 6 bases from V and 5 bases from J, leaving 17 bases between. The CDR3 DNA reads as TGTGCCAGCAGCCCGGGGGACTTCGGTCACAATGAGCAGTTCTTC. It codes for CASSPGDFGHNEQFF.

The sample holds one count of this clonotype. The rearrangement links TRBV7-8 to TRBJ1-1; D is unresolved. V lost 2 bases, J lost 3 bases, and 7 bases lay in between. Germline CDR1 and CDR2: SGHVS and FQNEAQ. This CDR3 has 13 amino acids. CDR3 nucleotides: TGTGCCAGCAGCTTAAGCGGGTACACTGAAGCTTTCTTT. Translated: CASSLSGYTEAFF.

This clonotype appeared a few times. Relative to the germline gene, one junction end is altered; a read error may explain this. The chain has TRBV7-7 and TRBJ2-1; possibly TRBD1 for D (6 bases). The CDR3 is 15 residues long. Germline V gives CDR1 SSHAT, CDR2 FNYEAQ (reference sequence). Here the CDR3 reads CASSLGPAGDNEQFF. The CDR3 coding sequence is TGTGCTAGCAGCTTAGGTCCTGCAGGGGACAATGAGCAGTTCTTC.

The chain couples TRBV7-4 to TRBJ2-3; 14 bases match TRBD2. The J call is in doubt because the DNA end fits TRBJ2-1 better. The length of the CDR3 is 16 residues. Germline assignment: CDR1 SGHVT and CDR2 SQSDAQ. The CDR3 reads CASSLRGTSGSMGQFF. The CDR3 nucleotides read TGTGCCAGCAGCTTACGGGGGACTAGCGGGAGCATGGGGCAGTTCTTC.

The chain combines TRBV10-2 with TRBJ2-5, with 9 bases fitting TRBD2. Matching the DNA end better, TRBJ2-1 makes the J call doubtful. In germline, CDR1 is WSHSY, CDR2 SAAADI. This CDR3 is built from 14 residues. CDR3 protein: CASRLAAFRDEQFF. Written as DNA, the CDR3 is TGCGCCAGTCGACTAGCGGCCTTTCGGGATGAGCAGTTCTTC.

V usage is TRBV6-5 and J usage is TRBJ2-1; 8 nucleotides match TRBD1. TRBJ2-5 explains the end of the DNA better; the J call may be wrong. The length of the CDR3 is 14 residues. Germline values: CDR1 MNHEY, CDR2 SVGAGI. CDR3 bases: TGTGCCAGCAGTCAAGGACAGGGCGGAGAGACCCAGTACTTC. Its protein product is CASSQGQGGETQYF.

The chain joins TRBV12-3 or TRBV12-4 to TRBJ2-3; TRBD2 agrees at 13 bases. The CDR3 totals 19 residues. V lost 6 bases, J lost 1 base, and 13 bases stayed unmatched. The CDR3 coding sequence is TGTGCCAGCAGACCAAGACTAGCGGGGGGCGTTATAGGCACAGATACGCAGTATTTT. It is translated as CASRPRLAGGVIGTDTQYF.

By frequency in the sample, this clonotype is large. The rearrangement joins TRBV28 to TRBJ2-7, with D unclear. CDR1 is MDHEN and CDR2 is SYDVKM in the germline V gene. The CDR3 is made up of 15 amino acids. V lost 2 bases to trimming and J lost 2 bases, with 13 bases between them. CDR3 residues: CASSLPAGIPYEQYF. The CDR3 DNA follows: TGTGCCAGCAGTTTACCTGCAGGCATTCCCTACGAGCAGTACTTC.

This clonotype was counted once. Given a much more abundant clone one base away, this may be a read error. The conserved phenylalanine or tryptophan is not found at the CDR3 terminus, so this likely reflects a read error. The V gene is TRBV7-4, the J gene TRBJ2-1; D is unresolved. The V gene's germline CDR1 is SGHVT and CDR2 SQSDAQ. Trimming stripped 2 bases from V and 7 bases from J, with 6 bases between. The CDR3 has 12 residues. This CDR3 is CASSLPGNEQFI. For the CDR3, the DNA is TGTGCCAGCAGCTTACCCGGGAATGAGCAGTTCATC.

This chain uses TRBV12-3 or TRBV12-4 with TRBJ2-1; 11 nucleotides agree with TRBD2. The junction had 4 bases not matched to a gene; V was cut back by 6 bases and J by 6 bases. The CDR3 contains 14 residues. CDR3 DNA: TGTGCCAGCAGGCTACTAGCGGGAGCCAATGAGCAGTTCTTC. Translating gives CASRLLAGANEQFF.

The rearrangement joins TRBV7-9 to TRBJ2-7; 7 bases agree with TRBD1. CDR1 and CDR2 (germline): SEHNR, FQNEAQ (reference sequence). This CDR3 is built from 12 residues. The V segment lost 3 bases and the J segment 6 bases; nucleotides outside the gene matches: 2. CDR3 DNA sequence: TGTGCCAGCAGCTTCGGGACAGCCGAGCAGTACTTC. This gives the protein CASSFGTAEQYF.

Concerning this clonotype itself: This could be a read error, since a much larger clone is one nucleotide away. The rearrangement links TRBV7-2 to TRBJ2-7; 7 bases match TRBD1. The CDR3 runs 15 residues. Trimming took 2 bases from V and 7 from J; bases not matched to a gene: 11. Germline V gene data show CDR1 as SGHTA and CDR2 as FQGNSA. CDR3 in DNA: TGTGCCAGCAGCTTACTACAGGGGCCTACTGGTGAGCAGTACTTC. Amino acids: CASSLLQGPTGEQYF.